These 32 T cell receptor beta chains were sequenced from one sample in a study of OX40 agonist ivuxolimab in advanced cancers. Repertoires were generated with immunoSEQ multiplex PCR, while TCRdb's copy carries only in-frame clones and drops some. The table includes about 93,000 clones, around 94% detected once. The sequenced sample was CD4+ or CD8+ T cells sorted from blood, obtained in a trial of the OX40 agonist ivuxolimab. Source of these receptors: an adult with an advanced solid tumor such as melanoma, head and neck, liver or kidney cancer.

The V and J genes are TRBV6-5 and TRBJ2-1; TRBD2 aligns across 9 bases. Germline CDR1 is MNHEY and CDR2 is SVGAGI. V was pared by 4 bases and J by 5 bases, with 3 bases of the junction left unmatched. CDR3 length: 14 amino acids. The CDR3 here is CASSSGTSHNEQFF. The CDR3 DNA is TGTGCCAGCAGTTCCGGGACTAGCCACAATGAGCAGTTCTTC.

This clone was picked up one time. The CDR3 loop reads CASSPGTGSPLHF. CDR3 nucleotide sequence: TGTGCCAGCAGCCCAGGGACAGGATCACCCCTCCACTTT. This chain connects TRBV7-8 to TRBJ1-6, with 8 bases that match TRBD1. V was pared by 5 bases and J by 10 bases, with 4 bases of the junction left unmatched. CDR3 length: 13 residues. The germline V gene encodes CDR1 SGHVS and CDR2 FQNEAQ. The complete variable domain, with remaining parts taken from reference TRBV7-8 and TRBJ1-6, reads GAGVSQSPRYKVAKRGQDVALRCDPISGHVSLFWYQQALGQGPEFLTYFQNEAQLDKSGLPSDRFFAERPEGSVSTLKIQRTQQEDSAVYLCASSPGTGSPLHFGNGTRLTVT.

The chain joins TRBV19 to TRBJ1-2; D gene uncertain. CDR1 and CDR2 from the germline V gene are LNHDA and SQIVND (reference sequence). This CDR3 is 15 amino acids long. The V end was cut by 3 bases, the J end by 2 bases, with 13 bases between. The DNA for the CDR3 is TGTGCCAGTAGTATCCTGGCGGCCACCAACTATGGCTACACCTTC. Translating gives CASSILAATNYGYTF.

The V and J genes are TRBV6-5 and TRBJ2-5; 7 positions agree with TRBD2. J was trimmed by 3 bases and V by 1 base; bases with no gene match: 8. The germline CDR1 and CDR2 sequences are MNHEY and SVGAGI. The CDR3 contains 16 residues. This chain's CDR3 is CASSYYPQGGEETQYF. Here the CDR3 DNA reads TGTGCCAGCAGTTACTACCCGCAGGGAGGGGAAGAGACCCAGTACTTC.

CDR3 DNA: TGTGCCAGCAGCGTACTGACAGGTCCAGTTTATGGCTACACCTTC. Its protein product is CASSVLTGPVYGYTF. This sequence joins TRBV9 and TRBJ1-2; TRBD1 is a possible D gene (6 bases). The ends were cut back, 1 base at V and 5 bases at J, with 15 bases in the middle. Germline values: CDR1 SGDLS, CDR2 YYNGEE. There are 15 residues in the CDR3.

The CDR3 here is CASSLSRVGARSNEQYF. CDR3 nucleotides: TGTGCCAGCAGCTTAAGTAGGGTCGGGGCTCGGTCGAACGAGCAGTACTTC. The genes are TRBV7-8 and TRBJ2-7; D is possibly TRBD1 or TRBD2 (5 bases each). There are 17 residues in the CDR3. V lost 2 bases, J lost 5 bases, and 22 bases lay in between. CDR1 SGHVS and CDR2 FQNEAQ come from the germline V gene.

This chain links TRBV6-6 with TRBJ1-1; D is uncertain. CDR1 and CDR2 (germline): MNHNY, SVGAGI (reference sequence). CDR3 length: 13 residues. V dropped 6 bases and J dropped 1 base, with 9 bases sitting between them. The CDR3 loop is CASSSGRNTEAFF. CDR3 sequence (DNA): TGTGCCAGCAGCTCCGGACGGAACACTGAAGCTTTCTTT.

The genes are TRBV5-8 and TRBJ2-7; no clear D gene. V was trimmed by 0 bases and J by 4 bases, leaving 11 bases between them. CDR3 length: 14 residues. Germline V gives CDR1 SGHTS, CDR2 YDEGEE. The CDR3 sequence: CASSLGLVVYEQYF. DNA for the CDR3: TGTGCCAGCAGCTTGGGTCTAGTTGTGTACGAGCAGTACTTC. The variable domain in full, completed from reference TRBV5-8 and TRBJ2-7, reads EAGVTQSPTHLIKTRGQQATLRCSPISGHTSVYWYQQALGLGLQFLLWYDEGEERNRGNFPPRFSGRQFPNYSSELNVNALELEDSALYLCASSLGLVVYEQYFGPGTRLTVT.

The CDR3 DNA reads as TGCGCCAGCAGTACTAGAAATAAAATCTACGAGCAGTACTTC. Protein product: CASSTRNKIYEQYF. This chain uses TRBV10-2 with TRBJ2-7, with TRBD2 as a possible D gene (5 bases). Trimming took off 5 bases at V and 3 bases at J, with 14 bases between the two ends. Germline CDR1 and CDR2: WSHSY and SAAADI. The length of the CDR3 is 14 residues.

This clone was recorded a few times. The chain couples TRBV6-1 to TRBJ1-5, with D tentatively TRBD1 (5 bases). Trimming left V 1 base short and J 5 bases short, with 15 bases between. Germline V lookup: CDR1 MNHNS, CDR2 SASEGT. This CDR3 has 16 amino acids. CDR3 protein: CASSEVEGWGDQPQHF. Here the CDR3 DNA reads TGTGCCAGCAGTGAAGTTGAGGGGTGGGGGGATCAGCCCCAGCATTTT.

The chain uses TRBV9 and TRBJ2-1, with 8 bases lining up with TRBD1. Germline V gene sequence: CDR1 SGDLS, CDR2 YYNGEE. V dropped 5 bases and J dropped 3; count of bases not matched to a gene: 7. CDR3 length: 15 amino acids. This CDR3 is CASSSTGTGYNEQFF. The CDR3 DNA is TGTGCCAGCAGTTCCACCGGGACAGGCTACAATGAGCAGTTCTTC.

CDR3: CASSVAAASTDTQYF. The DNA for the CDR3 is TGTGCCAGCAGCGTAGCGGCGGCTAGCACAGATACGCAGTATTTT. The V and J genes are TRBV9 and TRBJ2-3; D unclear. V dropped 0 bases and J dropped 0 bases, with 8 bases sitting between them. Germline CDR1 SGDLS, CDR2 YYNGEE. This CDR3 is built from 15 residues.

The chain carries TRBV5-4 and TRBJ2-1; D gene unclear. The length of the CDR3 is 11 residues. Trimming removed 5 bases at V and 7 bases at J, with 7 bases between. Germline-derived CDR1 and CDR2 are SGHNT and YYREEE (reference sequence). CDR3 bases: TGTGCCAGCAGGCTAGGGAATGAGCAGTTCTTC. This encodes CASRLGNEQFF. The full variable domain, in which reference TRBV5-4 and TRBJ2-1 provide the parts outside the CDR3, is ETGVTQSPTHLIKTRGQQVTLRCSSQSGHNTVSWYQQALGQGPQFIFQYYREEENGRGNFPPRFSGLQFPNYSSELNVNALELDDSALYLCASRLGNEQFFGPGTRLTVL.

The chain is built from TRBV11-2 and TRBJ2-6; D unresolved. This CDR3 is built from 15 residues. Looked up from germline, CDR1 is SGHAT and CDR2 is FQNNGV. V dropped 1 base and J dropped 1 base, with 5 bases sitting between them. In DNA, the CDR3 is TGTGCCAGCAGCTTAGGATGGTCTGGGGCCAACGTCCTGACTTTC. Protein product: CASSLGWSGANVLTF.

The chain has TRBV30 and TRBJ2-7; maybe TRBD2 (5 bases). Trimming left V 0 bases short and J 0 bases short, with 9 bases between. Germline CDR1 is GTSNPN and CDR2 is SVGIG (reference sequence). The CDR3 is 14 amino acids. The CDR3 loop reads CAWSVEGSSYEQYF. The CDR3 DNA reads TGTGCCTGGAGTGTAGAAGGGAGCTCCTACGAGCAGTACTTC.

This chain links TRBV2 with TRBJ2-1, with 7 bases that match TRBD2. The V segment lost 3 bases and the J segment 2 bases; nucleotides outside the gene matches: 7. The CDR3 is made up of 16 amino acids. Germline CDR1 reads SNHLY; CDR2 reads FYNNEI. CDR3 residues: CASSEGPSGTYNEQFF. CDR3 DNA: TGTGCCAGCAGTGAGGGTCCTAGCGGTACCTACAATGAGCAGTTCTTC.

The rearrangement joins TRBV5-6 to TRBJ1-2; tentative D call: TRBD1 (6 bases). Trimming took off 2 bases at V and 1 base at J, with 9 bases between the two ends. The CDR3 covers 14 residues. Germline V CDR1 and CDR2: SGHDT, YYEEEE. CDR3 protein: CASSFGTNNYGYTF. The CDR3 DNA reads as TGTGCCAGCAGCTTCGGGACAAATAACTATGGCTACACCTTC.

This chain joins TRBV19 and TRBJ1-3, with D uncertain. V lost 6 bases and J 7 bases, leaving 10 bases between the germline ends. Germline CDR1 and CDR2: LNHDA and SQIVND (reference sequence). The CDR3 length is 12 residues. The CDR3: CASRPDRNTIYF. CDR3 DNA sequence: TGTGCCAGTAGGCCTGATCGGAACACCATATATTTT.

The gene calls are TRBV27 and TRBJ2-1; 10 nucleotides agree with TRBD1. Trimming at V came to 3 bases and at J to 16 bases, leaving 6 bases not matched to a gene. The CDR3 has 12 residues. Germline V gene sequence: CDR1 MNHEY, CDR2 SMNVEV (reference sequence). The CDR3 protein is CASSFTGTGVFF. CDR3 coding DNA: TGTGCCAGCAGTTTCACGGGGACAGGGGTATTCTTC.

The chain uses TRBV4-1 and TRBJ2-7, with 7 nucleotides matching TRBD1. V lost 4 bases to trimming and J lost 5 bases; unmatched junction nucleotides: 8. The CDR3 length is 14 residues. Germline CDR1 MGHRA, CDR2 YSYEKL. CDR3 protein: CASSPKGAGNEQYF. The CDR3 nucleotides read TGCGCCAGCAGCCCTAAGGGGGCTGGGAACGAGCAGTACTTC.

This chain joins TRBV27 and TRBJ2-1; a weak D match, TRBD2 (6 bases). Germline CDR1 MNHEY, CDR2 SMNVEV (reference sequence). This CDR3 contains 15 residues. The V gene lost 5 bases and the J gene lost 0 bases, with 11 bases spanning the gap. The CDR3 reads CASSPRGFSYNEQFF. For the CDR3, the DNA is TGTGCCAGCAGTCCCCGGGGGTTCTCCTACAATGAGCAGTTCTTC.

The genes are TRBV5-6 and TRBJ1-1; D ambiguous. Germline CDR1 and CDR2: SGHDT and YYEEEE. The V and J ends lost 0 bases and 8 bases respectively, with 8 bases between them. The CDR3 has 12 amino acids. CDR3 coding DNA: TGTGCCAGCAGCTTGGGGCCCGGGGAAGCTTTCTTT. Protein sequence: CASSLGPGEAFF.

V gene TRBV29-1 combines with J gene TRBJ2-4, with D possibly being TRBD1 (8 bases). The CDR3 has 13 residues. Trimming removed 6 bases from V and 5 bases from J, with 14 bases in between. Germline CDR1 reads SQVTM; CDR2 reads ANQGSEA. CDR3 coding DNA: TGCAGCGTACAGGGGGGGTACGAAAACATTCAGTACTTC. Its translation is CSVQGGYENIQYF.

This clone has a single count. The chain recombines TRBV4-1 with TRBJ2-1; D unresolved. The CDR3 is made up of 13 amino acids. Between the trimmed V and J ends, which lost 1 base and 4 bases, there was a span of 5 bases. The V gene's germline CDR1 is MGHRA and CDR2 YSYEKL. The CDR3 is CASSQAQYNEQFF. CDR3 coding DNA: TGCGCCAGCAGCCAAGCTCAGTACAATGAGCAGTTCTTC.

The chain links TRBV4-1 to TRBJ2-5, with 13 nucleotides matching TRBD2. CDR3 length: 20 residues. Germline V lookup: CDR1 MGHRA, CDR2 YSYEKL. The ends lost 1 base at V and 0 bases at J; junction bases unmatched: 11. The CDR3 spells CASSQVRATSGRLYQETQYF. In DNA form, the CDR3 reads TGCGCCAGCAGCCAAGTCCGGGCGACTAGCGGGAGGTTGTACCAAGAGACCCAGTACTTC.

V usage is TRBV10-3 and J usage is TRBJ1-3; D gene ambiguous. The CDR3 spans 15 residues. V was cut by 0 bases and J by 2 bases, with 8 bases left in between. Germline CDR1 ENHRY, CDR2 SYGVKD. CDR3 bases: TGTGCCATCAGTGAGTCGACAAGGCCTGGAAACACCATATATTTT. This sequence encodes CAISESTRPGNTIYF.

The V call is TRBV7-2, the J call TRBJ2-7; TRBD2 matches 10 bases. After removal of 5 bases from V and 3 bases from J, the junction contained 10 bases not matched to a gene. The CDR3 extends over 16 amino acids. The germline CDR1 and CDR2 sequences are SGHTA and FQGNSA. The CDR3 DNA sequence: TGTGCCAGCAGCCCATCGGGGACTAGCGCGTACTACGAGCAGTACTTC. Protein: CASSPSGTSAYYEQYF. The complete variable domain, with remaining parts taken from reference TRBV7-2 and TRBJ2-7, reads GAGVSQSPSNKVTEKGKDVELRCDPISGHTALYWYRQSLGQGLEFLIYFQGNSAPDKSGLPSDRFSAERTGGSVSTLTIQRTQQEDSAVYLCASSPSGTSAYYEQYFGPGTRLTVT.

This clone came up once. J is TRBJ2-7 and V is TRBV11-3; 7 positions match TRBD2. J lost 6 bases, V lost 2 bases, and 10 bases had no gene match. This CDR3 contains 15 residues. Germline V gene sequence: CDR1 SGHNT, CDR2 YENEEA. CDR3 protein: CASSLTSGDLREQYF. CDR3 nucleotides: TGTGCCAGCAGCTTAACGAGCGGGGACCTTCGCGAGCAGTACTTC. The full variable domain, with the rest looked up from reference TRBV11-3 and TRBJ2-7, is EAGVVQSPRYKIIEKKQPVAFWCNPISGHNTLYWYLQNLGQGPELLIRYENEEAVDDSQLPKDRFSAERLKGVDSTLKIQPAELGDSAVYLCASSLTSGDLREQYFGPGTRLTVT.

The chain joins TRBV19 to TRBJ1-1; a weak D match, TRBD1 (5 bases). V lost 7 bases and J lost 8, with 23 bases in between. This CDR3 region has 15 residues. The germline V gene has CDR1 LNHDA and CDR2 SQIVND (reference sequence). The CDR3 here is CASIGGQRGTTEAFF. The CDR3 DNA follows: TGTGCCAGTATTGGCGGACAACGGGGAACAACCGAAGCTTTCTTT.

The chain has TRBV7-6 and TRBJ2-2; 7 bases align to TRBD1. The CDR3 totals 16 residues. Germline CDR1 reads SGHVS; CDR2 reads FNYEAQ. V lost 5 bases, J lost 6 bases, and 12 bases stayed unmatched. The CDR3 spells CASSIGTDGNPGELFF. CDR3 bases: TGTGCCAGCAGCATAGGGACAGATGGCAACCCCGGGGAGCTGTTTTTT.

V gene TRBV7-6 combines with J gene TRBJ1-1; possible D gene TRBD1, 5 bases. The germline V gene has CDR1 SGHVS and CDR2 FNYEAQ. Trimming left V 5 bases short and J 1 base short, with 11 bases between. The CDR3 has 14 amino acids. CDR3 sequence: CASSARDGNTEAFF. The CDR3 DNA sequence: TGTGCCAGCAGCGCCCGGGACGGGAACACTGAAGCTTTCTTT.

The rearrangement links TRBV10-3 to TRBJ1-3; D uncertain. The CDR3 sequence is 17 residues long. Trimming shortened V by 4 bases and J by 0 bases, and 16 bases separated the two germline ends. Germline CDR1 reads ENHRY; CDR2 reads SYGVKD. CDR3 in DNA: TGTGCCATCAGTGTCCCCGGGAGTCAGAGCTCTGGAAACACCATATATTTT. This codes for CAISVPGSQSSGNTIYF.